This note documents a single T cell receptor beta chain sequence. The repertoire was sequenced with immunoSEQ multiplex PCR; TCRdb's copy has only in-frame clones and lacks some. This sample has around 390,000 clones, with about 87% found just once. This entry belongs to a study of blood T cell repertoires in COVID-19. Germline-derived CDR1 and CDR2 are SGHAT and FQNNGV. Germline trimming cut 1 base from V and 4 bases from J; bases unmatched to any gene: 8. The CDR3 sequence is 17 residues long. This chain joins TRBV11-2 and TRBJ2-1, with 9 nucleotides matching TRBD2. The origin of this receptor is a woman aged 45-65 years who had recovered from COVID-19. Sequencing used PBMCs or T cells enriched from blood (not recorded which). CDR3 in DNA: TGTGCCAGCAGCTTAGGGGGGGCTAGCGGGGTATACAATGAGCAGTTCTTC. Translating it yields CASSLGGASGVYNEQFF.